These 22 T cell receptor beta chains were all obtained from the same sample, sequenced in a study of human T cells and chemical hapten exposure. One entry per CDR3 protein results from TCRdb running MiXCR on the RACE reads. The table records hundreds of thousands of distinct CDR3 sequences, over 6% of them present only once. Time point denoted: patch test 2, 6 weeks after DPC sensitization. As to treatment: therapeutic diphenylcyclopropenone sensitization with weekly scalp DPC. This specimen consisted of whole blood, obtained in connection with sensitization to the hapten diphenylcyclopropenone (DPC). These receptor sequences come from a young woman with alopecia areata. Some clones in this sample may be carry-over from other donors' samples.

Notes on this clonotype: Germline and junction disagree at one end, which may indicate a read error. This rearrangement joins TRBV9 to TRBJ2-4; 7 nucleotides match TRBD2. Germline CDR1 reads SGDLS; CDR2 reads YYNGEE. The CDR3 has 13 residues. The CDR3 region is CVSSVSGENIQYF. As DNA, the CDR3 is TGTGTCAGCAGCGTAAGCGGGGAAAACATTCAGTACTTC. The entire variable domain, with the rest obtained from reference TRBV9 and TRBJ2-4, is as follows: DSGVTQTPKHLITATGQRVTLRCSPRSGDLSVYWYQQSLDQGLQFLIQYYNGEERAKGNILERFSAQQFPDLHSELNLSSLELGDSALYFCVSSVSGENIQYFGAGTRLSVL.

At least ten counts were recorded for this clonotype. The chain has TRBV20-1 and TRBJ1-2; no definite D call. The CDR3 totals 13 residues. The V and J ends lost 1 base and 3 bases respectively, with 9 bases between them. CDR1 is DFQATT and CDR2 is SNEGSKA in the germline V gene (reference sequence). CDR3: CSARAGTYYGYTF. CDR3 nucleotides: TGCAGTGCTAGAGCCGGCACCTACTATGGCTACACCTTC.

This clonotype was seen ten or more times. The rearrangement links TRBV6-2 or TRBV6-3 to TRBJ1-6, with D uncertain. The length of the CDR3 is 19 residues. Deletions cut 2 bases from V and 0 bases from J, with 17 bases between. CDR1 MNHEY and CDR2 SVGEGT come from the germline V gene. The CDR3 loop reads CASSYPSSGGSSYNSPLHF. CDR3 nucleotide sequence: TGTGCCAGCAGTTACCCGAGTAGCGGAGGAAGCTCCTATAATTCACCCCTCCACTTT.

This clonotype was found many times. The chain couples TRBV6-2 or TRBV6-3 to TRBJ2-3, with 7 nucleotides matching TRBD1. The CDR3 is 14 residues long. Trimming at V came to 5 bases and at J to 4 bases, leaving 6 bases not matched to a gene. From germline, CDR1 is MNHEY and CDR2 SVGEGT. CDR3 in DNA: TGTGCCAGCAGTGAAAGACAGGGAGCAGATACGCAGTATTTT. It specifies CASSERQGADTQYF.

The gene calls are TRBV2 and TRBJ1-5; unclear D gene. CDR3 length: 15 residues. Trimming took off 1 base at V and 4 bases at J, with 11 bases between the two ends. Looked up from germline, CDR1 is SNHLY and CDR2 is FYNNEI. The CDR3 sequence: CASSEGIQLNQPQHF. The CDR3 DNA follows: TGTGCCAGCAGTGAAGGGATCCAACTAAATCAGCCCCAGCATTTT.

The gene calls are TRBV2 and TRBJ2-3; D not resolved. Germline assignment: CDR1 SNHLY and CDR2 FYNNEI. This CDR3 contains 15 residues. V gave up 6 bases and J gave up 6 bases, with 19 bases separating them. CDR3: CASSPSPTIGDTQYF. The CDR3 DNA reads TGTGCCAGCAGCCCCAGCCCGACAATTGGGGATACGCAGTATTTT.

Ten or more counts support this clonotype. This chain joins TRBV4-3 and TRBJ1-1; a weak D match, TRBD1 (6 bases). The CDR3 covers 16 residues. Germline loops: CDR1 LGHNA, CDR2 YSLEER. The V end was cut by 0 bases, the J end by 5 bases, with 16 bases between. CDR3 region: CASSQDNGGRRTEAFF. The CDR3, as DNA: TGCGCCAGCAGCCAAGATAACGGGGGGCGGAGGACTGAAGCTTTCTTT.

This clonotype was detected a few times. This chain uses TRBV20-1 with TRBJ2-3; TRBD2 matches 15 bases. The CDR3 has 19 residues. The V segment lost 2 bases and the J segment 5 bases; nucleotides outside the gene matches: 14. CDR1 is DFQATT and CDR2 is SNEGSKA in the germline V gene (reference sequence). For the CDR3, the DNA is TGCAGTGCTAGAAATCCTCCGGGACTAGCGGGGGGCCGTGGAGATACGCAGTATTTT. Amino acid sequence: CSARNPPGLAGGRGDTQYF.

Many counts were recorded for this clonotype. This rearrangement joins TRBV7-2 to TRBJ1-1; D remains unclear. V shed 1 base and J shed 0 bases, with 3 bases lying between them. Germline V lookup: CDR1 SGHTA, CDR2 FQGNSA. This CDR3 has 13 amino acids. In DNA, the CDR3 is TGTGCCAGCAGCTTAGACGTGAACACTGAAGCTTTCTTT. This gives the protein CASSLDVNTEAFF.

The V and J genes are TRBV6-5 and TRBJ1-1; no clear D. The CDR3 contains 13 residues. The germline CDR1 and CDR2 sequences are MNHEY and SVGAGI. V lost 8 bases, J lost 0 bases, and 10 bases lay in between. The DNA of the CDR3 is TGTGCCAGCGGGAGGTTTATGAACACTGAAGCTTTCTTT. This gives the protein CASGRFMNTEAFF.

The CDR3 reads CASSTGQRVDTEAFF. The DNA of the CDR3 is TGTGCCAGCAGTACCGGACAGAGAGTGGACACTGAAGCTTTCTTT. The V call is TRBV6-2 or TRBV6-3, the J call TRBJ1-1; D is possibly TRBD1 (6 bases). Trimming took 5 bases from V and 3 from J, leaving 16 bases between them. CDR1 is MNHEY, CDR2 SVGEGT, per germline. The CDR3 loop spans 15 amino acids.

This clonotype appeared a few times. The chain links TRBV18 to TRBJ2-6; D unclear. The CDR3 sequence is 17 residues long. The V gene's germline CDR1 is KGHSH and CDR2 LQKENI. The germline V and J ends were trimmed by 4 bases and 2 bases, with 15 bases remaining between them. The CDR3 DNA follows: TGTGCCAGCTCACTTTTGGACCCCGGGCCTGGGGCCAACGTCCTGACTTTC. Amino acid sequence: CASSLLDPGPGANVLTF.

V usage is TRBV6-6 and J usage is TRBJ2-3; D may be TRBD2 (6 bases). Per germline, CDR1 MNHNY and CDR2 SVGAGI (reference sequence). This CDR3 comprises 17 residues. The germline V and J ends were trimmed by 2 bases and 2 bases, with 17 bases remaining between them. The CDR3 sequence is CASSYPVGGSNTDTQYF. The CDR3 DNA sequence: TGTGCCAGCAGTTACCCAGTCGGGGGTTCCAACACAGATACGCAGTATTTT.

This chain's CDR3 is CASSMAGSGELFF. DNA of the CDR3: TGTGCCAGTAGTATGGCAGGTTCCGGGGAGCTGTTTTTT. The chain recombines TRBV19 with TRBJ2-2; D is undetermined. This CDR3 has 13 residues. The germline V gene has CDR1 LNHDA and CDR2 SQIVND (reference sequence). The V gene lost 3 bases and the J gene lost 6 bases, with 8 bases spanning the gap.

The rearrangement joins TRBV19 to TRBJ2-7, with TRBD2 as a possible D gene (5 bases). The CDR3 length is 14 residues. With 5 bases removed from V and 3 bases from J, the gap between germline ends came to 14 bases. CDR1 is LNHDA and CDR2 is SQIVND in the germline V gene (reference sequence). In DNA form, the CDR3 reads TGTGCCAGTAGTGAGGGCCGAGGCGGCTACGAGCAGTACTTC. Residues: CASSEGRGGYEQYF.

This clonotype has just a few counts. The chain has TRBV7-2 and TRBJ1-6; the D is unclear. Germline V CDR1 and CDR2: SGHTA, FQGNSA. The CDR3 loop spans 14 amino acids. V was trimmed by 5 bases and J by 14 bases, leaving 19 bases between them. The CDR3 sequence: CASSLGRVVETLHF. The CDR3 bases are TGTGCCAGCAGCCTAGGAAGGGTAGTCGAAACCCTCCACTTT.

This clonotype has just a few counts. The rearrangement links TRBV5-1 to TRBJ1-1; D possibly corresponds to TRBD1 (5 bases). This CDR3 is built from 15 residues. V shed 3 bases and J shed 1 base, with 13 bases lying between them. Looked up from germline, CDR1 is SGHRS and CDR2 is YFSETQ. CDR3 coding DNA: TGCGCCAGCAGCTCCAACCGACAGCAGAACACTGAAGCTTTCTTT. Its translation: CASSSNRQQNTEAFF.

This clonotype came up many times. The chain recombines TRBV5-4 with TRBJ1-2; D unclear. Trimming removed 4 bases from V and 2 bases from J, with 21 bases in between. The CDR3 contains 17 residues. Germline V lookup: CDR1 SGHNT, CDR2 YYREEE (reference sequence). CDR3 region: CASSPSLGARGNYGYTF. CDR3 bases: TGTGCCAGCAGCCCAAGCTTGGGAGCCCGAGGGAACTATGGCTACACCTTC.

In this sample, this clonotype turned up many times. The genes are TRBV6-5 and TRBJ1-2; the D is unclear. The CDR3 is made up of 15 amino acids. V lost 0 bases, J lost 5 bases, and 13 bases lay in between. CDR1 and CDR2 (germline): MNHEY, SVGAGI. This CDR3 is CASSYSGGGEYGYTF. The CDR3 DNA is TGTGCCAGCAGTTACTCTGGCGGCGGGGAATATGGCTACACCTTC.

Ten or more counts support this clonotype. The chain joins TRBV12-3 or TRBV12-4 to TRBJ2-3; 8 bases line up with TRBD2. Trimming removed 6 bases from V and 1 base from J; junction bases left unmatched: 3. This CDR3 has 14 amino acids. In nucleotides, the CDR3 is TGTGCCAGCAGCCGGGGGGGGGGCACAGATACGCAGTATTTT. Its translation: CASSRGGGTDTQYF.

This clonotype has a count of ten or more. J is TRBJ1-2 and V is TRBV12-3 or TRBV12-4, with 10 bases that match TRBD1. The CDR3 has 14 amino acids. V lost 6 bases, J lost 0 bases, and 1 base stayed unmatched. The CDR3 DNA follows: TGTGCCAGCAGGGGGACAGGGGCTAACTATGGCTACACCTTC. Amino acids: CASRGTGANYGYTF.

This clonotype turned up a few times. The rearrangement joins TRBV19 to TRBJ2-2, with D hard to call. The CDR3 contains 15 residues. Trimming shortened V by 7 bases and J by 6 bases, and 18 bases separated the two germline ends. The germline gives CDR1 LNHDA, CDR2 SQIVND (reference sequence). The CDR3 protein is CASIWNGVSAGELFF. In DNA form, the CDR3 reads TGTGCCAGTATTTGGAATGGGGTGTCGGCCGGGGAGCTGTTTTTT.